This T cell receptor (beta chain) was sequenced during a study of CD8 T cells in ankylosing spondylitis. Points from the study as a whole: Some motif variants were previously reported in reactive arthritis synovial fluid and blood. Matched ankylosing spondylitis synovial fluid reportedly showed significant enrichment of disease-linked clones. Typical of ankylosing spondylitis blood, it appeared, was a TCR beta motif of several highly homologous variants.

This clonotype has at least ten counts. Its matching antigen is unknown. Researchers built TCR beta libraries using quantitative 5'-RACE with molecular barcodes. From the 5' RACE reads, TCRdb called clonotypes with MiXCR, one entry per CDR3 protein. Of about 250,000 distinct CDR3 sequences listed, 8% to 10% were seen once; the top ten hold approximately 5%. The source material was blood, either unsorted or a sorted T cell fraction (not recorded which). The source is a female donor with ankylosing spondylitis or in good health (not recorded which).

The CDR3 nucleotides are TGTGCCAGCAGCTACCCTCTGAGCTCCTACGAGCAGTACTTC. Its translation is CASSYPLSSYEQYF. This chain joins TRBV7-9 and TRBJ2-7; D uncertain. Looked up from germline, CDR1 is SEHNR and CDR2 is FQNEAQ (reference sequence). This CDR3 has 14 residues. V dropped 4 bases and J dropped 0 bases, with 10 bases sitting between them.